The rows below give T cell receptor beta chains drawn from one sample of a study of beta chain features in type 1 diabetes. The repertoire was sequenced with immunoSEQ multiplex PCR; TCRdb's copy has only in-frame clones and lacks some. The sample has approximately 340,000 clones; more than 12% are singletons. The sequenced material came from naive CD4+ T cells from blood. These receptors were collected from a woman aged 18 to 35 in good health. Both conserved end residues are part of each CDR3. Fields, in order: J gene, clone size, V gene, D gene, CDR3 length, CDR3 DNA, CDR3 protein. The D gene is left open where the match is weak. The listing skips clone size in some rows; elsewhere it reads once, few, many or a size class.

J gene: TRBJ2-3; clone size: NA; V gene: TRBV5-1; D gene: TRBD2; CDR3 length: 16; CDR3 DNA: TGCGCCAGCGCCTTTGGGACTAGCGGGCGCACAGATACGCAGTATTTT; CDR3 protein: CASAFGTSGRTDTQYF
J gene: TRBJ1-2; clone size: NA; V gene: TRBV30; D gene: NA; CDR3 length: 15; CDR3 DNA: TGTGCCTGGAAGGTACACGCGGCAGCATACTATGGCTACACCTTC; CDR3 protein: CAWKVHAAAYYGYTF
J gene: TRBJ2-5; clone size: NA; V gene: TRBV19; D gene: NA; CDR3 length: 12; CDR3 DNA: TGTGCCAGTAGTATCCGGGGGGAGACCCAGTACTTC; CDR3 protein: CASSIRGETQYF
J gene: TRBJ1-5; clone size: NA; V gene: TRBV4-2; D gene: TRBD1; CDR3 length: 15; CDR3 DNA: TGTGCCAGCAGCCATGGACAGGGTGGCAATCAGCCCCAGCATTTT; CDR3 protein: CASSHGQGGNQPQHF
J gene: TRBJ2-1; clone size: few; V gene: TRBV28; D gene: NA; CDR3 length: 11; CDR3 DNA: TGTGCCAGCGGAGGTCGAAATGAGCAGTTCTTC; CDR3 protein: CASGGRNEQFF
J gene: TRBJ2-5; clone size: few; V gene: TRBV18; D gene: NA; CDR3 length: 15; CDR3 DNA: TGTGCCAGCTCACAAGATAGGAGGGCCCAAGAGACCCAGTACTTC; CDR3 protein: CASSQDRRAQETQYF
J gene: TRBJ1-5; clone size: NA; V gene: TRBV25-1; D gene: NA; CDR3 length: 16; CDR3 DNA: TGTGCCAGCAGTGAATCCCGGAGGACCTTCAATCAGCCCCAGCATTTT; CDR3 protein: CASSESRRTFNQPQHF
J gene: TRBJ2-5; clone size: NA; V gene: TRBV5-4; D gene: NA; CDR3 length: 15; CDR3 DNA: TGTGCCAGCAGCTCTACCCGGAGCCCCGAGGAGACCCAGTACTTC; CDR3 protein: CASSSTRSPEETQYF
J gene: TRBJ2-7; clone size: NA; V gene: TRBV30; D gene: NA; CDR3 length: 14; CDR3 DNA: TGTGCCTGGAGTCCTAGAACACTAGTCTACGAGCAGTACTTC; CDR3 protein: CAWSPRTLVYEQYF
J gene: TRBJ2-3; clone size: NA; V gene: TRBV27; D gene: TRBD2; CDR3 length: 15; CDR3 DNA: TGTGCCAGCAGGGGAGCTAGCGGGAGGACAGATACGCAGTATTTT; CDR3 protein: CASRGASGRTDTQYF
J gene: TRBJ2-3; clone size: NA; V gene: TRBV7-8; D gene: NA; CDR3 length: 15; CDR3 DNA: TGTGCCAGCAGCTTAGAAGCGAGGGGCACAGATACGCAGTATTTT; CDR3 protein: CASSLEARGTDTQYF
J gene: TRBJ2-1; clone size: few; V gene: TRBV7-9; D gene: TRBD1; CDR3 length: 17; CDR3 DNA: TGTGCCAGCAGCTTACTTCTGCGGGACAGGAGGATCGTTGAGCAGTTCTTC; CDR3 protein: CASSLLLRDRRIVEQFF
J gene: TRBJ2-3; clone size: NA; V gene: TRBV7-3; D gene: TRBD2; CDR3 length: 15; CDR3 DNA: TGTGCCAGCAGCCGAAGCGGGGGAGGCACAGATACGCAGTATTTT; CDR3 protein: CASSRSGGGTDTQYF
J gene: TRBJ2-3; clone size: NA; V gene: TRBV6-1; D gene: NA; CDR3 length: 15; CDR3 DNA: TGTGCCAGTGGATTGGGGCCGGCAGCCACAGATACGCAGTATTTT; CDR3 protein: CASGLGPAATDTQYF
J gene: TRBJ2-2; clone size: few; V gene: TRBV23-1; D gene: TRBD1; CDR3 length: 14; CDR3 DNA: TGCGCCAGCAGGACGGACAGGACCACCGGGGAGCTGTTTTTT; CDR3 protein: CASRTDRTTGELFF
J gene: TRBJ1-1; clone size: NA; V gene: TRBV18; D gene: NA; CDR3 length: 13; CDR3 DNA: TGTGCCAGCTCACCGAGTCCTAACACTGAAGCTTTCTTT; CDR3 protein: CASSPSPNTEAFF
J gene: TRBJ1-1; clone size: few; V gene: TRBV25-1; D gene: NA; CDR3 length: 17; CDR3 DNA: TGTGCCAGCAGTGAATTTTATTCTGGGGCATGGAACACTGAAGCTTTCTTT; CDR3 protein: CASSEFYSGAWNTEAFF
J gene: TRBJ1-1; clone size: NA; V gene: TRBV7-6; D gene: NA; CDR3 length: 12; CDR3 DNA: TGTGCCAGCAGCAGAGGGAACACTGAAGCTTTCTTT; CDR3 protein: CASSRGNTEAFF
J gene: TRBJ2-7; clone size: NA; V gene: TRBV14; D gene: NA; CDR3 length: 14; CDR3 DNA: TGTGCCAGCAGCCAAGAGTTTAGCGGCTACGAGCAGTACTTC; CDR3 protein: CASSQEFSGYEQYF
J gene: TRBJ1-1; clone size: NA; V gene: TRBV7-9; D gene: NA; CDR3 length: 13; CDR3 DNA: TGTGCCAGCAGCTTAGCTAGTAGCACTGAAGCTTTCTTT; CDR3 protein: CASSLASSTEAFF
J gene: TRBJ2-6; clone size: NA; V gene: TRBV27; D gene: TRBD1; CDR3 length: 16; CDR3 DNA: TGTGCCAGCGGGACAGGGGCTTTCTCTGGGGCCAACGTCCTGACTTTC; CDR3 protein: CASGTGAFSGANVLTF
J gene: TRBJ2-1; clone size: few; V gene: TRBV5-4; D gene: TRBD2; CDR3 length: 15; CDR3 DNA: TGTGCCAGCAGCTCAGCGGGAGGGCTATACAATGAGCAGTTCTTC; CDR3 protein: CASSSAGGLYNEQFF
J gene: TRBJ2-1; clone size: NA; V gene: TRBV18; D gene: NA; CDR3 length: 17; CDR3 DNA: TGTGCCAGCTCACCACCGGATACAGGCTCGATCGGCAATGAGCAGTTCTTC; CDR3 protein: CASSPPDTGSIGNEQFF
J gene: TRBJ2-5; clone size: few; V gene: TRBV4-2; D gene: TRBD2; CDR3 length: 16; CDR3 DNA: TGTGCCAGCAGCCAACTTACTAGCGGGATTGGAGAGACCCAGTACTTC; CDR3 protein: CASSQLTSGIGETQYF
J gene: TRBJ2-3; clone size: few; V gene: TRBV18; D gene: TRBD1; CDR3 length: 16; CDR3 DNA: TGTGCCAGCTCACCCCAACAGGGGGCAGGGACAGATACGCAGTATTTT; CDR3 protein: CASSPQQGAGTDTQYF
J gene: TRBJ1-1; clone size: few; V gene: TRBV6-5; D gene: NA; CDR3 length: 14; CDR3 DNA: TGTGCCAGCAGCCCTGCCGGGACAACAAGTGAAGCTTTCTTT; CDR3 protein: CASSPAGTTSEAFF
J gene: TRBJ2-1; clone size: NA; V gene: TRBV28; D gene: NA; CDR3 length: 11; CDR3 DNA: TGTGCCAGCAGCCTATACAATGAGCAGTTCTTC; CDR3 protein: CASSLYNEQFF
J gene: TRBJ2-5; clone size: few; V gene: TRBV25-1; D gene: NA; CDR3 length: 18; CDR3 DNA: TGTGCCAGCAGTTCGGGTAGAGGGAACTCTAGGTACCAAGAGACCCAGTACTTC; CDR3 protein: CASSSGRGNSRYQETQYF
J gene: TRBJ2-7; clone size: NA; V gene: TRBV7-3; D gene: TRBD2; CDR3 length: 15; CDR3 DNA: TGTGCCAGCAGCCCCTCTAGCGGGGAGATGTACGAGCAGTACTTC; CDR3 protein: CASSPSSGEMYEQYF
J gene: TRBJ2-7; clone size: few; V gene: TRBV6-5; D gene: NA; CDR3 length: 15; CDR3 DNA: TGTGCCAGCAGTTACATCGCGGGAAGCTCCTACGAGCAGTACTTC; CDR3 protein: CASSYIAGSSYEQYF
J gene: TRBJ2-1; clone size: NA; V gene: TRBV25-1; D gene: NA; CDR3 length: 12; CDR3 DNA: TGTGCCAGCAGTCTACTTCAGGGTACAGAGTTCTTC; CDR3 protein: CASSLLQGTEFF
J gene: TRBJ2-5; clone size: NA; V gene: TRBV29-1; D gene: NA; CDR3 length: 16; CDR3 DNA: TGCAGCGTTGACCCCTTTAGACTGGCATCGATAGAGACCCAGTACTTC; CDR3 protein: CSVDPFRLASIETQYF
J gene: TRBJ2-2; clone size: NA; V gene: TRBV28; D gene: NA; CDR3 length: 15; CDR3 DNA: TGTGCCAGCAGTCGGGACACCTCGAACACCGGGGAGCTGTTTTTT; CDR3 protein: CASSRDTSNTGELFF
J gene: TRBJ2-1; clone size: few; V gene: TRBV18; D gene: NA; CDR3 length: 15; CDR3 DNA: TGTGCCAGCTCCCCGCTGGACAGTCCCTATAATGAGCAGTTCTTC; CDR3 protein: CASSPLDSPYNEQFF
J gene: TRBJ1-2; clone size: few; V gene: TRBV29-1; D gene: TRBD1; CDR3 length: 12; CDR3 DNA: TGCAGCGCTCGGACAGGGGAAGATGGCTACACCTTC; CDR3 protein: CSARTGEDGYTF
J gene: TRBJ2-3; clone size: few; V gene: TRBV28; D gene: NA; CDR3 length: 12; CDR3 DNA: TGTGCCAGCACGCCTAACACAGATACGCAGTATTTT; CDR3 protein: CASTPNTDTQYF
J gene: TRBJ2-3; clone size: few; V gene: TRBV6-5; D gene: NA; CDR3 length: 14; CDR3 DNA: TGTGCCAGCAGCCTCACAGCACGCACAGATACGCAGTATTTT; CDR3 protein: CASSLTARTDTQYF
J gene: TRBJ2-3; clone size: few; V gene: TRBV9; D gene: NA; CDR3 length: 15; CDR3 DNA: TGTGCCAGCAGCGTTGCCCCGAGGAACACAGATACGCAGTATTTT; CDR3 protein: CASSVAPRNTDTQYF
J gene: TRBJ1-5; clone size: few; V gene: TRBV28; D gene: NA; CDR3 length: 15; CDR3 DNA: TGTGCCAGCAGGGACGGGGGAGGGGGCAATCAGCCCCAGCATTTT; CDR3 protein: CASRDGGGGNQPQHF
J gene: TRBJ2-2; clone size: NA; V gene: TRBV2; D gene: NA; CDR3 length: 14; CDR3 DNA: TGTGCCAGCAGTCTCCAGGACAGCACCGGGGAGCTGTTTTTT; CDR3 protein: CASSLQDSTGELFF
J gene: TRBJ2-7; clone size: NA; V gene: TRBV30; D gene: NA; CDR3 length: 11; CDR3 DNA: TGTGCCTGGAGTTCATTGTACGAGCAGTACTTC; CDR3 protein: CAWSSLYEQYF
J gene: TRBJ2-3; clone size: few; V gene: TRBV30; D gene: TRBD2; CDR3 length: 15; CDR3 DNA: TGTGCCTGGAAAGCTAGCGGGAGCATCACAGATACGCAGTATTTT; CDR3 protein: CAWKASGSITDTQYF
J gene: TRBJ1-2; clone size: NA; V gene: TRBV27; D gene: NA; CDR3 length: 10; CDR3 DNA: TGTGCCAGCAGCCCGGGTGGCTACACCTTC; CDR3 protein: CASSPGGYTF
J gene: TRBJ2-1; clone size: few; V gene: TRBV15; D gene: TRBD2; CDR3 length: 18; CDR3 DNA: TGTGCCACCAGCAGAGATCGGTGGAGGAGCGGGAGTTACAATGAGCAGTTCTTC; CDR3 protein: CATSRDRWRSGSYNEQFF
J gene: TRBJ1-2; clone size: few; V gene: TRBV6-5; D gene: NA; CDR3 length: 13; CDR3 DNA: TGTGCCAGCAGTTACCAGGGGAACTATGGCTACACCTTC; CDR3 protein: CASSYQGNYGYTF
J gene: TRBJ2-7; clone size: NA; V gene: TRBV7-6; D gene: TRBD2; CDR3 length: 15; CDR3 DNA: TGTGCCAGCAGCGCGGGACTAGCGGGAGCCTACGAGCAGTACTTC; CDR3 protein: CASSAGLAGAYEQYF
J gene: TRBJ1-1; clone size: NA; V gene: TRBV30; D gene: NA; CDR3 length: 13; CDR3 DNA: TGTGCCTGGAGTGGACTTATTAACACTGAAGCTTTCTTT; CDR3 protein: CAWSGLINTEAFF
J gene: TRBJ1-5; clone size: NA; V gene: TRBV10-3; D gene: NA; CDR3 length: 15; CDR3 DNA: TGTGCCATCAGTTGGACAGTCGGAGGCAATCAGCCCCAGCATTTT; CDR3 protein: CAISWTVGGNQPQHF